This TCR beta chain was obtained from a study of T cell responses to AZD1222 COVID-19 vaccine. CDR1 MNHEY and CDR2 SVGAGI come from the germline V gene. The V end was cut by 5 bases, the J end by 5 bases, with 18 bases between. The CDR3 covers 15 residues. TCRdb's table, derived via immunoSEQ multiplex PCR, lists solely in-frame clones and lacks some. This sample carries approximately 160,000 clones, around 89% of them seen once, and the ten largest clones take roughly 3.5%. In regard to this clone: Antigen specificity is unknown.

Study-wide results and caveats: Clonal diversity may have been underestimated in mostly white British donors. Seropositive AZD1222 recipients at baseline numbered only 5 to 7. Nearly half of spike-specific TCRs reportedly go after variant regions that carry no mutations. All repertoire sampling was performed exclusively after the peak T cell response.

The material was peripheral blood, obtained on day 0 of MenACWY control vaccination. This sequence joins TRBV6-5 and TRBJ1-2; no clear D gene. This receptor was obtained from an adult in good health. Here the CDR3 DNA reads TGTGCCAGCAGTCTCCATATAGACAACCAGTATGGCTACACCTTC. Its protein is CASSLHIDNQYGYTF.